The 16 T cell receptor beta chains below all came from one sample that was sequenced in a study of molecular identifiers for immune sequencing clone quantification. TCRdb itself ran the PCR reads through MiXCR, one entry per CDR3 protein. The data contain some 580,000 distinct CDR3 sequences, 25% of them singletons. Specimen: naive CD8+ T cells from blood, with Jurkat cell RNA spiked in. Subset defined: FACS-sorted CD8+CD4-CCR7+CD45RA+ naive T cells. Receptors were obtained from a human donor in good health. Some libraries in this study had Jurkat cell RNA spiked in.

DNA for the CDR3: TGCGCCAGCAGCCAAGGGCGTGAAGCTTTCTTT. It specifies CASSQGREAFF. The chain recombines TRBV4-3 with TRBJ1-1, with D unresolved. V lost 1 base, J lost 7 bases, and 4 bases lay in between. The CDR3 has 11 residues. Germline assignment: CDR1 LGHNA and CDR2 YSLEER.

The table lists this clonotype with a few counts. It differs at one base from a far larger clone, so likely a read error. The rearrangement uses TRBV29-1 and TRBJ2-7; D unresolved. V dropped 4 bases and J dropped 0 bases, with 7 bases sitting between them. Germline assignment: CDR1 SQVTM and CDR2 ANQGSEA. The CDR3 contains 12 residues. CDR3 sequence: CSVAVSSYEQYF. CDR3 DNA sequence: TGCAGCGTTGCGGTGAGCTCCTACGAGCAGTACTTC.

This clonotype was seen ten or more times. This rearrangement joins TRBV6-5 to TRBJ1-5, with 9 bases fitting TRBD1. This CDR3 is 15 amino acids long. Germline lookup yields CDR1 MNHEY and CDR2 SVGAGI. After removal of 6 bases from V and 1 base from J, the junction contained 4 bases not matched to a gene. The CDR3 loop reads CASRRGTGSNQPQHF. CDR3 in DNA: TGTGCCAGCAGGCGGGGGACAGGGAGCAATCAGCCCCAGCATTTT.

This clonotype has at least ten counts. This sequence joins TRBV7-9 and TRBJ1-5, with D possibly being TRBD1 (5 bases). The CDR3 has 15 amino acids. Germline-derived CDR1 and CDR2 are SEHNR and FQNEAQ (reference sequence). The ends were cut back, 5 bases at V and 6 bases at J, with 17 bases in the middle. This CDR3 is CASSLGSRAGQPQHF. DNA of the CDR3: TGTGCCAGCAGCCTAGGATCCAGGGCGGGTCAGCCCCAGCATTTT.

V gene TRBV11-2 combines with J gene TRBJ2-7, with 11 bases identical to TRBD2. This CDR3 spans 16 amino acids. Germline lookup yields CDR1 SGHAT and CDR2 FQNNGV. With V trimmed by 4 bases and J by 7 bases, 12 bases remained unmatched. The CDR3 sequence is CASSSKLLAGASEQYF. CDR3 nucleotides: TGTGCCAGCAGCTCCAAATTACTAGCGGGAGCGAGTGAGCAGTACTTC.

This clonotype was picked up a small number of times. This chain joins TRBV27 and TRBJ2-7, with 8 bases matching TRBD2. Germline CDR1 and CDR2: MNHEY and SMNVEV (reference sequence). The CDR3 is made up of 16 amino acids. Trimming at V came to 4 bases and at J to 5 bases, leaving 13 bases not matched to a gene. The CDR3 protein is CASSSLTGTRAHEQYF. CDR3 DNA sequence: TGTGCCAGCAGTTCCCTCACCGGGACTAGGGCCCACGAGCAGTACTTC.

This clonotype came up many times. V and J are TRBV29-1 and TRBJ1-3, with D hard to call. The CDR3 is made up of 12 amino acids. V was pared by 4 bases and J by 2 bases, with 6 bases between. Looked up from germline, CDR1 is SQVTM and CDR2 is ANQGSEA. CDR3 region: CSVVTAGNTIYF. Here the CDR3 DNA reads TGCAGCGTTGTAACAGCTGGAAACACCATATATTTT.

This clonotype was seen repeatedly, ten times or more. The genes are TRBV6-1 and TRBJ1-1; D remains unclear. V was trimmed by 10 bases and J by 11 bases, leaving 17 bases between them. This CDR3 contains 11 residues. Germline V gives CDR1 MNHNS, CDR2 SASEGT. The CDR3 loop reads CATTLGQWAFF. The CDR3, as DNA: TGTGCCACCACCCTGGGCCAGTGGGCTTTCTTT.

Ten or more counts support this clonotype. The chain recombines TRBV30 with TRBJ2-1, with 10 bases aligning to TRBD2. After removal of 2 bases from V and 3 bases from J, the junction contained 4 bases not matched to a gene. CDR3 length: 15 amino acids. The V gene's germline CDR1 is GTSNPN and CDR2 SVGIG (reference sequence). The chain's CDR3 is CAWSWTSGFYNEQFF. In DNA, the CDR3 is TGTGCCTGGAGTTGGACTAGCGGATTCTACAATGAGCAGTTCTTC.

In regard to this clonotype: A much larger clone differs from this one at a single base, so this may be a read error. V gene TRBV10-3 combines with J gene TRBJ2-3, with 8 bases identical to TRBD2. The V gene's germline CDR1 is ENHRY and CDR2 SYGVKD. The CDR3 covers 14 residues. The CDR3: CATSERGFTDTQYF. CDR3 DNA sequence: TGTGCCACCAGTGAGCGGGGGTTCACAGATACGCAGTATTTT.

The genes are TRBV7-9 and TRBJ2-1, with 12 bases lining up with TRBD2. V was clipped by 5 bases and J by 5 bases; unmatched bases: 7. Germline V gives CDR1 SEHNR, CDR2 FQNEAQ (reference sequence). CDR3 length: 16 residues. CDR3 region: CASSLRTSGADNEQFF. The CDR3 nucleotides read TGTGCCAGCAGCCTCCGGACTAGCGGGGCAGACAATGAGCAGTTCTTC.

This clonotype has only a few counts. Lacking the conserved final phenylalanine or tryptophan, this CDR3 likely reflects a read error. This chain's CDR3 is CASSLQANYGYTL. For the CDR3, the DNA is TGTGCCAGCAGCCTCCAGGCCAACTATGGCTACACCCTC. This rearrangement joins TRBV6-5 to TRBJ1-2; D gene uncertain. The germline V and J ends were trimmed by 6 bases and 2 bases, with 10 bases remaining between them. This CDR3 contains 13 residues. Germline CDR1 is MNHEY and CDR2 is SVGAGI.

Here the CDR3 reads CSADGTGGTRETQYF. The CDR3 DNA reads as TGCAGTGCTGATGGGACAGGGGGGACGAGAGAGACCCAGTACTTC. The J gene is TRBJ2-5, the V gene TRBV20-1, with 11 bases fitting TRBD1. The trim removed 5 bases at V and 4 bases at J, leaving 9 bases unmatched. The CDR3 runs 15 residues. The germline V gene encodes CDR1 DFQATT and CDR2 SNEGSKA (reference sequence).

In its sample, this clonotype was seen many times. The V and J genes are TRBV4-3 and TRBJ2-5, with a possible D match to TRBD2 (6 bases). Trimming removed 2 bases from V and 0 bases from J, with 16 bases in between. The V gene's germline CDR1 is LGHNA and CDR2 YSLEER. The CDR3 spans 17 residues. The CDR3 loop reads CASSQNVPGAYQETQYF. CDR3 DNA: TGCGCCAGCAGCCAAAACGTGCCGGGAGCGTACCAAGAGACCCAGTACTTC.

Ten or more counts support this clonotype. The CDR3 DNA reads as TGTGCCAGCAGTTTAGGGTACAGGGACACAGATACGCAGTATTTT. Its translation is CASSLGYRDTDTQYF. The chain is built from TRBV12-3 or TRBV12-4 and TRBJ2-3; weak D call: TRBD1 (6 bases). The CDR3 is made up of 15 amino acids. V dropped 1 base and J dropped 2 bases, with 10 bases sitting between them.

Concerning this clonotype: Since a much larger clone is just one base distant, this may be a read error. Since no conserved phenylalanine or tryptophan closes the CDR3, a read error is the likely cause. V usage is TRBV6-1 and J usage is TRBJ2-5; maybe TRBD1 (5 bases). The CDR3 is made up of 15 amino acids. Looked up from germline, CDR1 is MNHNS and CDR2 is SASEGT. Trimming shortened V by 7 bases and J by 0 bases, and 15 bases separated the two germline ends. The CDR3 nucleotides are TGTGCCAGCACTCTGACAGAGCTGTACCAAGAGACCCAGTACCTC. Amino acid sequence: CASTLTELYQETQYL.